The present T cell receptor beta chain was sequenced within a study of T-cell reconstitution after alpha-beta-depleted transplantation in children. Whole-study findings and limits: At one year after transplant, newly produced T cells mostly accounted for T-cell counts and diversity.

Unique molecular identifiers were used to barcode this TCRbeta library. A single record per CDR3 protein comes from TCRdb applying MiXCR to the PCR reads. The table shows about 980,000 distinct CDR3 sequences, with about 29% occurring only once. With respect to this clonotype: As yet, its antigen is unknown.

CDR1 is DFQATT and CDR2 is SNEGSKA in the germline V gene (reference sequence). Deletions cut 1 base from V and 2 bases from J, with 9 bases between. This CDR3 region has 14 residues. The material was PBMCs, mostly from graft donor cells, obtained 360 days after TCRalphabeta/CD19-depleted stem cell transplant. The TCR originated in a boy in the first two years of life who had a stem cell transplant for SCID, so the T cells may come from the graft donor. The chain uses TRBV20-1 and TRBJ2-1; D may correspond to TRBD1 or TRBD2 (6 bases each). CDR3 sequence reads: CSARAEGAYNEQFF. The CDR3 nucleotides are TGCAGTGCTAGAGCGGAGGGGGCCTACAATGAGCAGTTCTTC.